Reported below is one T cell receptor (beta chain). Many counts were recorded for this clonotype. The target of this receptor is not known. It has no much larger one-base neighbor in the sample; base qualities were not kept. Library prep was done by multiplex PCR. TCRdb lists the instrument as Illumina HiSeq 4000. TCR beta libraries were built with iRepertoire HTBI primers and Arm-PCR amplification of CDR3 regions. PCR products were gel purified before sequencing. In the authors' own workflow: A total of roughly 67 TRBV and 14 TRBJ segments were identified across samples and were used for gene usage analysis of CDR3 amino acid clonotypes. COPE and FqMerger were used to merge the filtered high-quality paired reads into contigs. BLAST was used to align contigs to the IMGT TRBV, TRBD and TRBJ reference genes, and CDR3 was defined following IMGT. Clonotypes above 0.1% frequency were classified as highly expanded clones. Repertoire diversity was measured by Shannon entropy, and V-J evenness by the Gini coefficient. Public clonotypes were defined as clonotypes shared by more than one individual. TCRdb cleaned the public reads at Q25 with fastp, built clones with MiXCR and kept in-frame beta chains. Identical CDR3 proteins give one entry, which carries the most common genes and DNA. TCRdb, not the original authors, processed these V and J calls. Across this sample there are roughly 360,000 distinct CDR3 sequences, with about 12% seen only once. The ten largest clones capture approximately 17% of the sample.

Reading the label with the study, this specimen's time point is: newly diagnosed GD, antithyroid drugs for less than 3 months. RNA was extracted from PBMCs in TRIzol for both TCR sequencing and RNA sequencing. Graves' disease was diagnosed according to American Thyroid Association guidelines. The patients came from an endocrinology department in Xi'an, China. From each patient, around 9.3 milliliters of peripheral blood was collected into an EDTA anticoagulant tube. Ficoll Paque Plus density gradient separation was used to isolate PBMCs, and no additional T cell sorting was done. An Agilent 2100 Bioanalyzer and agarose gel were used to assess RNA quality, and a NanoDrop 2000 was used to measure RNA concentration. V drops 5 bases and J drops 7 bases, leaving 19 bases in between. The germline V gene (reference sequence) yields LNHNV for CDR1 and YYDKDF for CDR2. From cysteine to phenylalanine, the CDR3 is 15 amino acids long. Only CDR3 DNA is held: 45 bases, read in frame from base 1.

These data come from a study of regulatory T cells in long-lasting Graves disease listed by TCRdb under 2021. Regarding the complete study: Patients with newly diagnosed Graves' disease had been on antithyroid drugs for under 3 months. Patients with persistent Graves' disease were compared with patients with newly diagnosed Graves' disease using TCR sequencing and RNA sequencing of peripheral blood. A total of around 33 samples were covered by TCR sequencing, comprising roughly 13 persistent and roughly 20 newly diagnosed Graves' disease patients. The study took place in China and was registered as a clinical trial.

Study-wide findings and limitations: As a limitation, the authors acknowledged that the small sample size may reduce accuracy. A larger number of public clonotypes was shared among persistent patients (more than 2,500) than among newly diagnosed patients (more than 850). TRBV28, TRBJ1-2 and TRBJ2-5 were preferentially used in persistent disease, while TRBV20-1 and TRBJ2-1 were favored in newly diagnosed disease. Lower TCR Shannon entropy and fewer highly expanded clones were observed in persistent Graves' disease patients than in newly diagnosed patients, which suggested clonal expansion. Only peripheral blood was studied, because thyroid tissue, the primary lesion, was inaccessible. Sequencing and analysis were restricted to the TCR beta chain.

The same sample was also used in a study of T cells in Graves' hyperthyroidism and ophthalmopathy. Per the second study: A patient counted as having stable Graves' hyperthyroidism if no progression to ophthalmopathy occurred over 18 months of follow-up. Hyperthyroidism patients were newly diagnosed, with disease duration under 2 months, and aged 18 to 65 years. Patients with uncontrolled infections, other autoimmune diseases, pregnancy or lactation were excluded. Diagnoses were based on clinical symptoms, serum thyroxine and TRAb, thyroid ultrasound and orbital computed tomography. A first-round RT-PCR of the TCR CDR3 used the HTBI primer set with the Qiagen OneStep RT-PCR kit. Most expanded thyroid clonotypes (frequency above 0.001) were also found in blood, which suggests that blood repertoires may mirror thyroid immune responses. A 13 V-J signature model separated ophthalmopathy from stable hyperthyroidism, with just over 85% sensitivity and 81.08% specificity in cross-validation and 80%/75% in testing. In validation, the model predicted progression to ophthalmopathy with over 65% sensitivity and around 72% specificity, a median of approximately 6.7 months before onset. A discovery cohort of about a hundred patients, approximately 44 with Graves' ophthalmopathy and under 60 with stable Graves' hyperthyroidism, was used to find distinguishing TCR V-J signatures. Prospective prediction of ophthalmopathy was tested in an independent validation cohort of approximately 18 hyperthyroidism patients and roughly 16 patients who later progressed to ophthalmopathy. For training and testing, the approximately 92 patients in the discovery cohort were randomly divided in a 7:3 ratio. The study also compared thyroid tissue and blood T-cell repertoires from several Graves' hyperthyroidism patients. Once sampling was done, hyperthyroidism patients were given methimazole at a starting dose of 30 mg daily, whereas ophthalmopathy patients were given high-dose intravenous methylprednisolone. The libraries were constructed in a second round of multiplex PCR and then size-selected and purified. Libraries were sequenced paired-end with 100 bp reads on an Illumina HiSeq2000. SOAPnuke was used to process the raw data, removing reads that contained adapters or uncalled bases, had a mean Phred below 15, or lacked an exact match to the constant primer or identifier. High-quality paired reads were merged with COPE v1.2.5, and unique nucleotide sequences were defined as clonotypes. MiTCR v1.1 was used to align the clonotypes against IMGT TRBV, TRBD and TRBJ reference segments. The analysis was restricted to V-J combinations with a frequency above 0.0001, which together covered just over 99% of the repertoires. A TCS score was defined as the ratio of F50 (clonal expansion) to E x V (chaos), with BLOSUM62-based TCRdist applied between CDR3 peptides within each V-J. Welch's t-statistics and random forest reduced 500 to 650 V-J features to roughly 13, which were used in a naive Bayes classifier (R e1071). Sample size was not statistically predetermined, and blinding of investigators to group allocation was not performed. The paper reports TCR Vbeta CDR3 sequencing of some 140 peripheral blood samples: around 45 ophthalmopathy, roughly 74 hyperthyroidism and around 17 progressor patients.

Recombination connected TRBV15 to TRBJ2-3; the D gene is perhaps TRBD1 or TRBD2, as each covers 6 bases. The source of this sequence is a woman aged 18-35 years with Graves disease. Donor details come from another sample of the same person, matched by shared clones. This specimen consisted of peripheral blood mononuclear cells (PBMCs), obtained at new diagnosis, from a patient treated with antithyroid drugs. CDR3 region: CATSLQKGGGNTQYF. The DNA sequence reads TGTGCCACCAGCCTGCAGAAGGGGGGCGGGAATACGCAGTATTTT.